This T cell receptor beta chain was sequenced during a study of shared T cell receptors in the human thymus (dated by TCRdb to the early 2020s). Context from the whole study: The study examined how self-reactive, shared T-cell receptor alpha chains are generated in the human thymus.

Library method: the immunoSEQ multiplex PCR assay. TCRdb retrieved this table from immuneACCESS and kept in-frame rearrangements only. Not all clones are present; in checked studies, unresolved V genes account for under half, and no reason is known for the remainder. Within this sample are hundreds of thousands of clones, with more than 75% of them counted one time only. Of the sample, more than 0.009% is held by the ten largest clones. Notes on this clone: The antigen it recognizes is unknown. Per-base quality was not reported, and no clone a single base away is much larger than it.

Via the germline V gene, CDR1 is SGHAT and CDR2 FQNNGV. The germline V and J ends show losses of 4 bases and 0 bases respectively, and no gene match explains 4 bases of the junction. Including the terminal cysteine and phenylalanine, the CDR3 comprises 15 residues. Only the CDR3 DNA is retained, 45 bases long and in frame from the first base. This sample also appeared in a second study, on human thymus T cells. As the second study states: Immunologically healthy infants undergoing open corrective cardiac surgery for congenital heart defects in Finland were used as donors. Thymus tissue was collected as surgical resects that were removed during corrective cardiac surgery. Usage of V and J gene segments appeared to be biased in both the thymic and the peripheral blood repertoires. Highly overlapping thymic TCR repertoires among unrelated individuals were reported in the related research. The study described the TCR alpha and beta repertoires in under ten infant thymus samples and four matching peripheral blood samples. Donor ages ranged from roughly 6 to 250 days, and the cohort comprised 5 to 7 male and two female infants. Thymocytes were released mechanically from tissue and stored at -70 °C as pellets of roughly 9-31 million cells. Genomic DNA was extracted from frozen cell pellets with a QIAsymphony instrument. The immunoSEQ multiplex PCR assay was used to amplify the TCRB and TCRAD loci from a standardized amount of quality-controlled genomic DNA. The amplicons spanned the V(D)J region and were long enough to cover the CDR3 and allow V and J genes to be identified. Amplicon sequencing was performed on an Illumina platform through the commercial immunoSEQ service. Primer bias and sequencing errors were corrected as previously described, and TCRAD and TCRB were defined on the basis of the IMGT database. immunoSEQ Analyzer 3.0 and VDJTools were used for repertoire analysis, which covered basic statistics, V/J segment usage, diversity estimates, rarefaction and pairwise overlap. Diversity was estimated using the Chao1, ChaoE, Efron-Thisted, Shannon and inverse Simpson indices, and was also estimated on datasets down-sampled to the size of the smallest sample. Repertoire overlap was assessed by strict matching of CDR3 nucleotide sequence, V gene and J gene, and clustering was done by Jaccard-based multidimensional scaling. Thymus samples yielded on average about 810,000 unique TCRB clonotypes, compared with roughly 92,000 from blood samples.

The rearranged segments are TRBV11-2 and TRBJ2-7, with TRBD2 identical over 9 junction bases. Input material: thymocytes. The sequence came from a boy in the first two years of life with a congenital heart defect. Donor details come from another sample of the same person, matched by shared clones. In nucleotides, the sequence is TGTGCCAGCAGCTCCCTAGCGGGGAGCTCCTACGAGCAGTACTTC. It encodes CASSSLAGSSYEQYF.